This TCR beta chain came from a study of T cells in Graves' hyperthyroidism and ophthalmopathy. About the research overall: Blood from the periphery was taken at initial diagnosis, before any treatment.

Germline assignment: CDR1 SGDLS and CDR2 YYNGEE. This CDR3 contains 16 residues. The ends were cut back, 0 bases at V and 5 bases at J, with 14 bases in the middle. Stable Graves' hyperthyroidism denoted no ophthalmopathy progression over 18 months. These patients, aged 18 to 65, had recently diagnosed hyperthyroidism lasting under 2 months. Diagnoses were made from clinical symptoms, serum measures (thyroxine and TRAb), thyroid ultrasound and orbital computed tomography. Amplification of TCR beta CDR3 regions used RNA as the template. First-round RT-PCR targeting the TCR CDR3 was performed with the HTBI primer set. From the multiplex PCR reads, TCRdb called clonotypes with MiXCR, one entry per CDR3 protein. The sample carries under 450,000 distinct CDR3 sequences, about 15% recorded once. This clonotype was recorded at least ten times.

The sample was blood. This sequence originates from a woman aged 18-30 years with Graves' hyperthyroidism. The rearrangement links TRBV9 to TRBJ2-2; D unresolved. The CDR3 spells CASSVVAAVSTGELFF. In DNA, the CDR3 is TGTGCCAGCAGCGTAGTGGCTGCAGTCAGTACCGGGGAGCTGTTTTTT.